Here is one T cell receptor (beta chain) with its context. The target antigen is unknown. Amplification of TCR beta CDR3 regions used RNA as the template. The HTBI primer set drove a first-round RT-PCR of the TCR CDR3. Via MiXCR, TCRdb re-called the multiplex PCR reads, giving one row per CDR3 protein. Of 500,000 to 800,000 distinct CDR3 sequences listed, 45% are singletons. The data are from a study of T cells in Graves' hyperthyroidism and ophthalmopathy. Trimming took off 3 bases at V and 6 bases at J, with 12 bases between the two ends. CDR1 is SNHLY, CDR2 FYNNEI, per germline. The CDR3 is 14 amino acids. Study-level results: Patients with ophthalmopathy were separated from those with stable hyperthyroidism by a 13 V-J model.

The chain combines TRBV2 with TRBJ1-5; possibly TRBD1 for D (6 bases). This receptor was taken from an adult man with Graves' disease, either hyperthyroidism or ophthalmopathy (not recorded which). What was sequenced was peripheral blood or thyroid tissue (not recorded which). CDR3 sequence: CASSEGAGAQPQHF. The DNA of the CDR3 is TGTGCCAGCAGTGAGGGGGCAGGGGCTCAGCCCCAGCATTTT.